Following are 8 T cell receptor beta chains from one sample sequenced in a study of T-cell reconstitution after alpha-beta-depleted transplantation in children. Unique molecular identifiers were incorporated into the prepared TCRbeta library. TCRdb re-analysed the PCR reads in MiXCR, keeping a single row per CDR3 protein. Here the sample spans around 600,000 distinct CDR3 sequences, under 12% being singletons. Sequenced here: PBMCs from the stem cell graft donor, sampled from the stem cell graft. The receptor set was obtained from a human donor who donated a stem cell graft to a child with acute myeloid leukemia.

The chain joins TRBV20-1 to TRBJ2-2; tentatively, D is TRBD1 (6 bases). Trimming removed 1 base from V and 1 base from J, with 13 bases in between. Germline loops: CDR1 DFQATT, CDR2 SNEGSKA (reference sequence). The CDR3 loop spans 16 amino acids. DNA of the CDR3: TGCAGTGCTAGAGCCCAGGAGACAGGGAACACCGGGGAGCTGTTTTTT. Residues: CSARAQETGNTGELFF.

The rearrangement joins TRBV7-2 to TRBJ2-4; D remains ambiguous. The germline V gene has CDR1 SGHTA and CDR2 FQGNSA. CDR3 length: 14 amino acids. V lost 0 bases and J lost 9, with 12 bases in between. The CDR3 reads CASSLARRAGIQYF. The DNA for the CDR3 is TGTGCCAGCAGCTTAGCTAGAAGGGCCGGCATTCAGTACTTC.

Many counts were recorded for this clonotype. This sequence joins TRBV6-1 and TRBJ2-3; 8 bases are shared with TRBD2. V lost 8 bases, J lost 6 bases, and 16 bases stayed unmatched. Germline assignment: CDR1 MNHNS and CDR2 SASEGT. The CDR3 runs to 16 residues. CDR3 amino acids: CASAGGLARTWDTQYF. For the CDR3, the DNA is TGTGCCAGCGCCGGCGGACTAGCCCGTACTTGGGATACGCAGTATTTT.

This clonotype was seen a handful of times. The chain carries TRBV11-2 and TRBJ2-6; TRBD1 agrees at 12 bases. This CDR3 contains 19 residues. V shed 6 bases, J shed 2 bases, and the junction held 11 bases outside the gene matches. Germline loops: CDR1 SGHAT, CDR2 FQNNGV. In nucleotides, the CDR3 is TGTGCCAGCAGGACTGCCTGGGACAGGGGGCTCCCTGGGGCCAACGTCCTGACTTTC. Translating gives CASRTAWDRGLPGANVLTF.

This clonotype was seen only a few times. The chain combines TRBV30 with TRBJ2-2; 7 nucleotides line up with TRBD1. Germline assignment: CDR1 GTSNPN and CDR2 SVGIG (reference sequence). The CDR3 is made up of 11 amino acids. Trimming removed 8 bases from V and 7 bases from J; junction bases left unmatched: 4. The CDR3: CAGPGGGELFF. CDR3 nucleotides: TGTGCCGGCCCAGGGGGCGGGGAGCTGTTTTTT.

This clonotype was picked up many times. The chain combines TRBV27 with TRBJ2-3; the match to TRBD2 covers 11 bases. Germline trimming cut 4 bases from V and 3 bases from J; bases unmatched to any gene: 6. Germline V CDR1 and CDR2: MNHEY, SMNVEV (reference sequence). There are 16 residues in the CDR3. The CDR3 loop reads CASSSTSGSRTDTQYF. CDR3 in DNA: TGTGCCAGCAGTTCAACTAGCGGGAGTAGGACAGATACGCAGTATTTT.

The J gene is TRBJ2-3, the V gene TRBV24-1, with D possibly called TRBD1 or TRBD2 (5 bases each). CDR3 length: 14 amino acids. Germline CDR1 is KGHDR and CDR2 is SFDVKD. Deletions cut 9 bases from V and 1 base from J, with 13 bases between. The CDR3 reads CATGGGAGTDTQYF. CDR3 sequence (DNA): TGTGCCACCGGGGGTGGGGCCGGCACAGATACGCAGTATTTT.

This clonotype was detected many times. The gene calls are TRBV3-1 and TRBJ2-7; 8 bases align to TRBD2. V shed 4 bases and J 5 bases; nucleotides not matched to a gene: 13. CDR3 length: 16 amino acids. CDR1 and CDR2 from the germline V gene are LGHDT and YNNKEL (reference sequence). CDR3: CASSPRGGPGSNEQYF. CDR3 DNA sequence: TGTGCCAGCAGCCCCCGGGGGGGGCCAGGGTCCAACGAGCAGTACTTC.